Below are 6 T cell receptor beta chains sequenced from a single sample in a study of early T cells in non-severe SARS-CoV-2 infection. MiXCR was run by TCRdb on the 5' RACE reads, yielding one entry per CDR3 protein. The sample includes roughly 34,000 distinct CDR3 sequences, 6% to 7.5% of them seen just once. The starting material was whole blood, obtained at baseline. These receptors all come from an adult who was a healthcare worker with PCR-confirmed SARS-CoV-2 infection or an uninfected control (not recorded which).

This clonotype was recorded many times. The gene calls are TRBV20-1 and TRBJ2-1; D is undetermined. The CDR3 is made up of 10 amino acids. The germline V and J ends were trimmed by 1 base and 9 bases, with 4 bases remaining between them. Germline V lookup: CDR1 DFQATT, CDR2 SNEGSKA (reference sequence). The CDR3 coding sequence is TGCAGTGCTAGAGGGGGTGAGCAGTTCTTC. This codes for CSARGGEQFF.

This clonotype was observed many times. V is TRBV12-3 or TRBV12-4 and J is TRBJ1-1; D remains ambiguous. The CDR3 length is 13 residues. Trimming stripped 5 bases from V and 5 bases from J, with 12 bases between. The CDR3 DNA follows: TGTGCCAGCAGTGCCAGGACGGGGACTGAAGCTTTCTTT. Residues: CASSARTGTEAFF.

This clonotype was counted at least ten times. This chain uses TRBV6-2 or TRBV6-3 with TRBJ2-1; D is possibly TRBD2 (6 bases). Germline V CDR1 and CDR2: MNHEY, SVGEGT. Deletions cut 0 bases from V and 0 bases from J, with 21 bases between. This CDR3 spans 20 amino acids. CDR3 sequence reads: CASSYSGLGVGAGSYNEQFF. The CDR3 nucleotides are TGTGCCAGCAGTTACTCTGGATTGGGCGTTGGAGCGGGCTCCTACAATGAGCAGTTCTTC.

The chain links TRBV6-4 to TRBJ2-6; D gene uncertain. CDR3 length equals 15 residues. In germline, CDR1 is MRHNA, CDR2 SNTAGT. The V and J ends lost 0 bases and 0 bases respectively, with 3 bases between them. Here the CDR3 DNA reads TGTGCCAGCAGTGACTCGGTCTCTGGGGCCAACGTCCTGACTTTC. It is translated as CASSDSVSGANVLTF.

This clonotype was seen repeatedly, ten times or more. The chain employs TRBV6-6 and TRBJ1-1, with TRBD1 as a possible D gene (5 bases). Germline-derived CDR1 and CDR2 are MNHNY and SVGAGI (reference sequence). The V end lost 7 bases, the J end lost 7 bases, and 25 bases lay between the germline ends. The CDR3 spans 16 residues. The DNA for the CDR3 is TGTGCCAGCACCCCCGGGGTAGGGGCCCTTTCGTTTGAAGCTTTCTTT. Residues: CASTPGVGALSFEAFF.

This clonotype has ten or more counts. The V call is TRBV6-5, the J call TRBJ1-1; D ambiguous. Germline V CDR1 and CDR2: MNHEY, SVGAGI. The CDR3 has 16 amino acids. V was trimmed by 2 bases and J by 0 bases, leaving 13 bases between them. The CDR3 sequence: CASSYRTPSLNTEAFF. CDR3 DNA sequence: TGTGCCAGCAGTTACCGGACCCCCTCATTGAACACTGAAGCTTTCTTT.